Presented here are 7 T cell receptor beta chains from one specimen sequenced in a study of shared clonotypes between healthy human individuals. Clones were sequenced by immunoSEQ multiplex PCR, and TCRdb holds only the in-frame ones, with some missing. The sample yields millions of clones, around 95% seen once. Sequenced input: naive CD4+ T cells sorted from blood. Subset: CD45RA+ positively selected. All receptors come from a man younger than 35 in good health.

V usage is TRBV5-6 and J usage is TRBJ2-3; 8 positions agree with TRBD1. Germline trimming cut 4 bases from V and 1 base from J; bases unmatched to any gene: 5. This CDR3 spans 15 amino acids. CDR1 is SGHDT and CDR2 is YYEEEE in the germline V gene. As DNA, the CDR3 is TGTGCCAGCAGCACACCGGGACAGGGCACAGATACGCAGTATTTT. Translation: CASSTPGQGTDTQYF. Variable domain in full (rest from reference TRBV5-6 and TRBJ2-3): DAGVTQSPTHLIKTRGQQVTLRCSPKSGHDTVSWYQQALGQGPQFIFQYYEEEERQRGNFPDRFSGHQFPNYSSELNVNALLLGDSALYLCASSTPGQGTDTQYFGPGTRLTVL.

The chain joins TRBV30 to TRBJ2-2; D remains ambiguous. The CDR3 totals 9 residues. Germline CDR1 reads GTSNPN; CDR2 reads SVGIG (reference sequence). The V end lost 4 bases, the J end lost 6 bases, and 0 bases lay between the germline ends. In DNA form, the CDR3 reads TGTGCCTGGACCGGGGAGCTGTTTTTT. It specifies CAWTGELFF.

V gene TRBV10-2 combines with J gene TRBJ1-5; D remains ambiguous. Germline-derived CDR1 and CDR2 are WSHSY and SAAADI. The V gene lost 7 bases and the J gene lost 4 bases, with 8 bases spanning the gap. CDR3 length: 12 amino acids. DNA of the CDR3: TGCGCCAGCACGGACGGAAATCAGCCCCAGCATTTT. It yields the protein CASTDGNQPQHF.

V and J are TRBV19 and TRBJ2-7; 11 bases agree with TRBD2. This CDR3 is built from 14 residues. Trimming removed 6 bases from V and 3 bases from J; junction bases left unmatched: 4. Germline V CDR1 and CDR2: LNHDA, SQIVND (reference sequence). The CDR3 DNA reads as TGTGCCAGTAGCGGGACTAGCGGACTCTACGAGCAGTACTTC. Its protein is CASSGTSGLYEQYF.

The CDR3 region is CASSLDGGSTYEQYF. As DNA, the CDR3 is TGTGCCAGCAGCTTAGATGGGGGTAGTACCTACGAGCAGTACTTC. The rearrangement joins TRBV11-2 to TRBJ2-7, with D perhaps matching TRBD1 or TRBD2 (5 bases each). CDR1 SGHAT and CDR2 FQNNGV come from the germline V gene. V dropped 0 bases and J dropped 2 bases, with 11 bases sitting between them. CDR3 size: 15 residues.

The chain carries TRBV2 and TRBJ1-2; TRBD1 agrees at 7 bases. Germline V gene lookup returns CDR1 SNHLY and CDR2 FYNNEI. The junction had 8 bases not matched to a gene; V was cut back by 6 bases and J by 1 base. The CDR3 loop spans 15 amino acids. The CDR3 protein is CASREDRWDNYGYTF. CDR3 bases: TGTGCCAGCAGAGAGGACAGGTGGGATAACTATGGCTACACCTTC.

This rearrangement joins TRBV18 to TRBJ2-3, with 8 positions matching TRBD1. V dropped 5 bases and J dropped 1; count of bases not matched to a gene: 2. In germline, CDR1 is KGHSH, CDR2 LQKENI. The CDR3 is 14 amino acids. The CDR3 DNA sequence: TGTGCCAGCTCAGAACAGGGGGGCACAGATACGCAGTATTTT. Its protein product is CASSEQGGTDTQYF.